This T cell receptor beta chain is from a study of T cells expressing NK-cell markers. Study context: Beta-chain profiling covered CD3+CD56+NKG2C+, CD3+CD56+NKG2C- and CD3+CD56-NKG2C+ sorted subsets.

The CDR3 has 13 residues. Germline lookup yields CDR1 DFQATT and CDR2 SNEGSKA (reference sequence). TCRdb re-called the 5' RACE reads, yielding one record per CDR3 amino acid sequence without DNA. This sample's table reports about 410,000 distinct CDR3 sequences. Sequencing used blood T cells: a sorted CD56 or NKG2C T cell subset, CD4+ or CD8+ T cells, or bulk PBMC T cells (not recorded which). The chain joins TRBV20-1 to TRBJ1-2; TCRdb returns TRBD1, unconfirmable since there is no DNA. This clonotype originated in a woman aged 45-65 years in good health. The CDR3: CSAWDSNDYGYTF.